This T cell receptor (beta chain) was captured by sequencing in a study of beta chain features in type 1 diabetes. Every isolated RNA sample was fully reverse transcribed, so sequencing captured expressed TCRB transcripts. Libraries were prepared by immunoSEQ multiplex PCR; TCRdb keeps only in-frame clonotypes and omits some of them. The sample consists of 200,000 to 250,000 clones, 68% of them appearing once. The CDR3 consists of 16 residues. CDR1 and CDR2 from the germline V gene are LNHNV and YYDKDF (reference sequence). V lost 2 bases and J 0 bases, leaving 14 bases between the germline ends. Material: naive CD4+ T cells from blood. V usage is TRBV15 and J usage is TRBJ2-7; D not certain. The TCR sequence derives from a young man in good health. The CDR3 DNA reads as TGTGCCACCAGCAGATATAGTACCGAGAGCTCCTACGAGCAGTACTTC. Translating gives CATSRYSTESSYEQYF.